This TCR beta chain is drawn from a study of shared clonotypes between healthy human individuals. Across the study: CD4 naive cells filled three plates per donor, CD4 memory three, CD8 naive two and CD8 memory one.

This CDR3 is built from 18 residues. Germline loops: CDR1 MGHRA, CDR2 YSYEKL. The V and J ends lost 4 bases and 0 bases respectively, with 16 bases between them. The data were produced by immunoSEQ multiplex PCR, yet TCRdb's version contains in-frame clones alone and is incomplete. Of about 1 million clones in the sample, roughly 80% were seen once. Sequenced: memory CD4+ T cells sorted from blood. Specified subset: CD45RA-negative fraction. This clonotype was sampled from a man aged 18 to 29 in good health. V is TRBV4-1 and J is TRBJ1-6; D is uncertain. The CDR3 DNA follows: TGCGCCAGCAGCCGCTTATCGGGCGGGAGCTCCTATAATTCACCCCTCCACTTT. Its protein product is CASSRLSGGSSYNSPLHF.